Listed below are T cell receptor beta chains from one sample, sequenced in a study of T-cell memory formation after mild COVID-19. TCRdb fed the 5' RACE reads into MiXCR, producing one record per CDR3 protein. The data contain hundreds of thousands of distinct CDR3 sequences, over 25% of them singletons. The sequencing sample was made of PBMCs or a T cell subset sorted from them (not recorded which). Source of these receptors: an adult woman who had mild COVID-19 (a few samples of this study predate the infection). Cell type and time point are not known. CDR3s include the opening cysteine and the closing phenylalanine or tryptophan. A D gene is named only where the DNA matches it firmly. A row's size may be missing; if present it is once, few, many or a size class.

>TRBV5-1|TRBJ2-1|.|.
CASSVQQTSSYNEQFF
TGCGCCAGCAGCGTGCAGCAGACGAGCTCCTACAATGAGCAGTTCTTC
>TRBV6-5|TRBJ1-2|.|.
CASSSKGNYGYTF
TGTGCCAGCAGTTCGAAGGGAAACTATGGCTACACCTTC
>TRBV7-2|TRBJ1-6|.|few
CASSPAQGRESPLHF
TGTGCCAGCAGCCCTGCCCAGGGTCGAGAGTCACCCCTCCACTTT
>TRBV15|TRBJ1-1|TRBD1|few
CATSRADRVGAEAFF
TGTGCCACCAGCAGAGCCGACAGGGTGGGTGCTGAAGCTTTCTTT
>TRBV5-1|TRBJ2-5|.|few
CASSPRGPIQGTQYF
TGCGCCAGCAGCCCCAGGGGACCTATCCAAGGGACCCAGTACTTC
>TRBV4-2|TRBJ1-3|TRBD1|.
CASSQDSDRVGGNTIYF
TGTGCCAGCAGCCAAGATTCAGACAGGGTGGGCGGAAACACCATATATTTT
>TRBV20-1|TRBJ1-2|TRBD1|few
CSATPGTGYGYTF
TGCAGTGCCACACCCGGGACAGGGTATGGCTACACCTTC
>TRBV29-1|TRBJ1-2|.|.
CSVGREDGYTF
TGCAGCGTTGGCAGGGAAGATGGCTACACCTTC
>TRBV10-3|TRBJ1-5|TRBD1|once
CATGQGDGSNQPQHF
TGTGCCACGGGACAGGGGGACGGCAGCAATCAGCCCCAGCATTTT
>TRBV13|TRBJ2-7|TRBD1|few
CASSSRDRSPYEQYF
TGTGCCAGCAGCTCTAGGGACAGGTCCCCCTACGAGCAGTACTTC
>TRBV9|TRBJ2-1|.|.
CASKFLEAGDEQFF
TGTGCCAGCAAATTTCTCGAGGCCGGCGATGAGCAGTTCTTC
>TRBV7-9|TRBJ2-3|TRBD2|few
CASSYHYGEGDTQYF
TGTGCCAGCAGCTATCACTACGGGGAGGGGGATACGCAGTATTTT
>TRBV7-2|TRBJ2-2|TRBD2|.
CASSLTILAANTGELFF
TGTGCCAGCAGCTTAACCATACTAGCGGCGAACACCGGGGAGCTGTTTTTT
>TRBV6-2/TRBV6-3|TRBJ1-6|.|.
CASRWARGNSPLHF
TGTGCCAGCAGGTGGGCCAGGGGTAATTCACCCCTCCACTTT
>TRBV7-8|TRBJ2-7|TRBD1|.
CASSLRRQGASREQYF
TGTGCCAGCAGCTTACGTAGACAGGGGGCGTCCCGCGAGCAGTACTTC
>TRBV24-1|TRBJ2-1|TRBD1|.
CAISGTGGVNEQFF
TGTGCCATATCCGGGACAGGGGGCGTAAATGAGCAGTTCTTC
>TRBV12-3/TRBV12-4|TRBJ2-7|TRBD1|.
CASRQAGTGSYEQYF
TGTGCCAGCAGGCAGGCCGGGACAGGGTCCTACGAGCAGTACTTC
>TRBV4-1|TRBJ1-4|TRBD1|few
CASSSAGTGNEKLFF
TGCGCCAGCAGCTCAGCCGGGACAGGGAACGAAAAACTGTTTTTT
>TRBV20-1|TRBJ1-5|.|.
CSARDSDYQPQHF
TGCAGTGCCAGAGACAGCGATTATCAGCCCCAGCATTTT
>TRBV5-5|TRBJ2-1|TRBD1|once
CASSLANPGQGYNEQFF
TGTGCCAGCAGCTTGGCCAACCCGGGACAGGGGTACAATGAGCAGTTCTTC
>TRBV4-1|TRBJ2-2|.|many
CASSQVSSLAGELFF
TGCGCCAGCAGCCAAGTATCTAGCCTCGCCGGGGAGCTGTTTTTT
>TRBV7-6|TRBJ1-4|.|.
CASSSWVPLGNEKLFF
TGTGCCAGCAGCTCCTGGGTCCCTTTGGGAAATGAAAAACTGTTTTTT
>TRBV6-5|TRBJ1-6|TRBD1|.
CASSSDRGLTPLHF
TGTGCCAGCAGCTCTGACAGGGGGCTTACACCCCTCCACTTT
>TRBV5-1|TRBJ2-3|.|once
CASSFNIYTDTQYF
TGCGCCAGCAGCTTTAATATCTACACAGATACGCAGTATTTT